The rows below give T cell receptor beta chains drawn from one sample of a study of blood T cells in healthy people across ages. A single record per CDR3 protein comes from TCRdb applying MiXCR to the 5' RACE reads. The sample consists of hundreds of thousands of distinct CDR3 sequences, under 25% of them appearing once. Sequencing was done on a sample of blood. The origin of the receptors is a man in his 70s in good health. Each CDR3 is given with its conserved first and last residue. The order of the fields is J gene, clone size, V gene, CDR3 protein. Expanded clones get a size class; other rows say once, few or many, or leave the size out.

j_gene: TRBJ2-3; abundance: .; v_gene: TRBV12-3/TRBV12-4; CDR3aa: CASSWDRADAQYF
j_gene: TRBJ2-3; abundance: .; v_gene: TRBV27; CDR3aa: CASKGQGARDTQYF
j_gene: TRBJ1-1; abundance: .; v_gene: TRBV3-1; CDR3aa: CASSGGDRGRTEAFF
j_gene: TRBJ1-3; abundance: .; v_gene: TRBV6-1; CDR3aa: CASSERGRALSSGNTIYF
j_gene: TRBJ1-2; abundance: .; v_gene: TRBV6-5; CDR3aa: CASSYSPSQGSGYTF
j_gene: TRBJ2-2; abundance: .; v_gene: TRBV30; CDR3aa: CAWNPRVGTGELFF
j_gene: TRBJ2-5; abundance: .; v_gene: TRBV18; CDR3aa: CASSPGGVETQYF
j_gene: TRBJ2-1; abundance: .; v_gene: TRBV6-1; CDR3aa: CASSQLGRNEQFF
j_gene: TRBJ2-7; abundance: .; v_gene: TRBV2; CDR3aa: CASSGLAGPYEQYF
j_gene: TRBJ1-1; abundance: few; v_gene: TRBV3-1; CDR3aa: CASSSGSGMNTEAFF
j_gene: TRBJ1-1; abundance: many; v_gene: TRBV12-3/TRBV12-4; CDR3aa: CASSLYGERGTEAFF
j_gene: TRBJ2-2; abundance: .; v_gene: TRBV12-3/TRBV12-4; CDR3aa: CASSLVLANTGELFF
j_gene: TRBJ2-5; abundance: few; v_gene: TRBV27; CDR3aa: CARNRDGETQYF
j_gene: TRBJ2-2; abundance: .; v_gene: TRBV3-1; CDR3aa: CASSRVHPRGQGELFF
j_gene: TRBJ2-1; abundance: .; v_gene: TRBV6-2/TRBV6-3; CDR3aa: CASKGRHNEQFF
j_gene: TRBJ2-3; abundance: .; v_gene: TRBV7-2; CDR3aa: CASSLVSMAGGADTQYF
j_gene: TRBJ2-7; abundance: .; v_gene: TRBV20-1; CDR3aa: CSANNRKVGSYEQYF
j_gene: .; abundance: few; v_gene: TRBV20-1; CDR3aa: CSARDPTGVRNEQFF
j_gene: TRBJ1-1; abundance: .; v_gene: TRBV29-1; CDR3aa: CSGRSKAGNTEAFF
j_gene: TRBJ2-5; abundance: .; v_gene: TRBV10-3; CDR3aa: CAISPGLQETQYF
j_gene: TRBJ1-4; abundance: few; v_gene: TRBV12-3/TRBV12-4; CDR3aa: CASSLSGTWDEKLFF
j_gene: TRBJ2-5; abundance: few; v_gene: TRBV5-1; CDR3aa: CASSDRTGGSQETQYF
j_gene: TRBJ2-7; abundance: .; v_gene: TRBV30; CDR3aa: CAWSVLAGPAYEQYF
j_gene: TRBJ2-7; abundance: few; v_gene: TRBV1; CDR3aa: CTSRTYEQYF
j_gene: TRBJ2-5; abundance: once; v_gene: TRBV3-1; CDR3aa: CASSTLTGSGRRETQYF
j_gene: TRBJ1-4; abundance: .; v_gene: TRBV4-1; CDR3aa: CASSQDSTAVIKKLFF
j_gene: TRBJ2-4; abundance: .; v_gene: TRBV20-1; CDR3aa: CSARDGRVGKNIQYF
j_gene: TRBJ1-5; abundance: few; v_gene: TRBV6-6; CDR3aa: CASSATRDQPQHF
j_gene: .; abundance: .; v_gene: TRBV5-1; CDR3aa: CASSYDRVEGEQFF
j_gene: TRBJ2-1; abundance: few; v_gene: TRBV20-1; CDR3aa: CSARVGTVYNEQFF
j_gene: TRBJ2-2; abundance: .; v_gene: TRBV15; CDR3aa: CATSPQANTGELFF
j_gene: TRBJ2-5; abundance: .; v_gene: TRBV4-2; CDR3aa: CASSQGTEQETQYF
j_gene: TRBJ2-3; abundance: .; v_gene: TRBV20-1; CDR3aa: CSARTTSGSEDTQYF
j_gene: TRBJ2-7; abundance: few; v_gene: TRBV6-6; CDR3aa: CASSPVSGGSSYEQYF
j_gene: TRBJ1-1; abundance: .; v_gene: TRBV6-5; CDR3aa: CASSDRQGEAFF
j_gene: TRBJ1-2; abundance: .; v_gene: TRBV29-1; CDR3aa: CSTGWSNYGYTF
j_gene: TRBJ2-5; abundance: few; v_gene: TRBV20-1; CDR3aa: CSARLRGPQETQYF
j_gene: TRBJ2-3; abundance: few; v_gene: TRBV2; CDR3aa: CASQLGLAVTDTQYF
j_gene: TRBJ2-1; abundance: .; v_gene: TRBV30; CDR3aa: CAWSGLGVGSYNEQFF
j_gene: TRBJ1-2; abundance: few; v_gene: TRBV4-1; CDR3aa: CASSQPWTAPSNYGYTF
j_gene: TRBJ1-5; abundance: .; v_gene: TRBV12-3/TRBV12-4; CDR3aa: CASSSQGRGRNQPQHF
j_gene: TRBJ1-2; abundance: many; v_gene: TRBV7-9; CDR3aa: CASSSDRADGYTF
j_gene: TRBJ2-7; abundance: .; v_gene: TRBV11-2; CDR3aa: CASRWGTSGILTLNEQYF
j_gene: TRBJ2-2; abundance: .; v_gene: TRBV3-1; CDR3aa: CASSRQGADTGELFF
j_gene: TRBJ1-4; abundance: .; v_gene: TRBV7-9; CDR3aa: CASSFHGKSNEKLFF
j_gene: TRBJ2-3; abundance: few; v_gene: TRBV3-1; CDR3aa: CASNWGGTDTQYF
j_gene: .; abundance: .; v_gene: TRBV3-1; CDR3aa: CASSPAPGYEQYF
j_gene: TRBJ2-1; abundance: .; v_gene: TRBV18; CDR3aa: CASSPGLAGTAEQFF
j_gene: TRBJ2-5; abundance: .; v_gene: TRBV19; CDR3aa: CASSPRTPEHGETQYF
j_gene: TRBJ2-5; abundance: .; v_gene: TRBV4-1; CDR3aa: CASSQDKGAVTASETQYF